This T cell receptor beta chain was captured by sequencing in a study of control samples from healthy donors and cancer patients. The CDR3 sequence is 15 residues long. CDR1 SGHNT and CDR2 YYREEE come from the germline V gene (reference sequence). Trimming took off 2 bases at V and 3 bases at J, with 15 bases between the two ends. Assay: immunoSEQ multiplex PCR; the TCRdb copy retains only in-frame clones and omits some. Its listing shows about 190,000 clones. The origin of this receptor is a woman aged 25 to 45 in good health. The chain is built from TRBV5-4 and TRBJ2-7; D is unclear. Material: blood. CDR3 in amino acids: CASSFGATRGYEQYF. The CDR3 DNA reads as TGTGCCAGCAGCTTCGGAGCAACCCGAGGCTACGAGCAGTACTTC.